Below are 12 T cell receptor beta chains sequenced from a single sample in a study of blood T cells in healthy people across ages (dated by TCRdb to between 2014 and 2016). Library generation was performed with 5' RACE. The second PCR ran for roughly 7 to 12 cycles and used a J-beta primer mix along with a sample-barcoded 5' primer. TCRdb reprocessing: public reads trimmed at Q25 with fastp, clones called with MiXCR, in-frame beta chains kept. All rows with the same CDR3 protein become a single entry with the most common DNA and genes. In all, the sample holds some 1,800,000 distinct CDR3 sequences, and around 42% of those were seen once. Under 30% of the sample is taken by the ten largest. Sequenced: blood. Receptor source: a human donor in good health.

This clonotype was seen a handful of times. CDR3 loop: CASSLQGRGGSTDTQYF. The CDR3 DNA reads TGTGCCAGCAGCCTACAGGGGCGGGGGGGCAGTACAGATACGCAGTATTTT. This chain joins TRBV7-2 and TRBJ2-3, with 9 positions matching TRBD2. With V trimmed by 5 bases and J by 3 bases, 12 bases remained unmatched. There are 17 residues in the CDR3. The germline V gene has CDR1 SGHTA and CDR2 FQGNSA.

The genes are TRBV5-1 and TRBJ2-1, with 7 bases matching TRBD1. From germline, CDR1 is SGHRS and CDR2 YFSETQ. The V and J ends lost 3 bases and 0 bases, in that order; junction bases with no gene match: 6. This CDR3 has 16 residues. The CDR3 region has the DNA TGCGCCAGCAGCTCATCACAGGGGCCCTCCTACAATGAGCAGTTCTTC. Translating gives CASSSSQGPSYNEQFF.

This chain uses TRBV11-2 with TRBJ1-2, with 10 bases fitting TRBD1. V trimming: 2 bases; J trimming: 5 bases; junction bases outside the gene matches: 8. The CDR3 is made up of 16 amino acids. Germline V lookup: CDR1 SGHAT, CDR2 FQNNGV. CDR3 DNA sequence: TGTGCCAGCAGCTTACCCGCCGGGACAGGGGCTTATGGCTACACCTTC. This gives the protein CASSLPAGTGAYGYTF.

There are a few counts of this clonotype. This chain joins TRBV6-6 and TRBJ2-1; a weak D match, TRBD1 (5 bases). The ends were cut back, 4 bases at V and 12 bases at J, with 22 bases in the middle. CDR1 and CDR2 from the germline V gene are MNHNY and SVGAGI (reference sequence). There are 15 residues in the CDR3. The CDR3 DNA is TGTGCCAGCAGTTCATCCAGGGTGTGGTACAGTGTGCAGTTCTTC. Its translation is CASSSSRVWYSVQFF.

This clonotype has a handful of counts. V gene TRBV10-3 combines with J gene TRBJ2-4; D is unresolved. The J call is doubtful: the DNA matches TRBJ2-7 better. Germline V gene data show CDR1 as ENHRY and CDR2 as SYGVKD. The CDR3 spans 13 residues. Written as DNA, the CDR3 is TGTGCCATCAGTGATGGGCCTAACTACGAGCAGTACTTC. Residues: CAISDGPNYEQYF.

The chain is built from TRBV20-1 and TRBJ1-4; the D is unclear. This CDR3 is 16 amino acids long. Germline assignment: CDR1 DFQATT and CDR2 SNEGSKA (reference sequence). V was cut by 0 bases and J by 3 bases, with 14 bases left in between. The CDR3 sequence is CSARDITIQSNEKLFF. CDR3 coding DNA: TGCAGTGCTAGAGATATAACAATTCAGTCTAATGAAAAACTGTTTTTT.

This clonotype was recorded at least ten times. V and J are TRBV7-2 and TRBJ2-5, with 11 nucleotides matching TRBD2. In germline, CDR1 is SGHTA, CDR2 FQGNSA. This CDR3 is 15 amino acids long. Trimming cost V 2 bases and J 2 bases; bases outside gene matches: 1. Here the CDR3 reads CASSLRTSGQETQYF. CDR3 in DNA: TGTGCCAGCAGCTTAAGGACTAGCGGGCAAGAGACCCAGTACTTC.

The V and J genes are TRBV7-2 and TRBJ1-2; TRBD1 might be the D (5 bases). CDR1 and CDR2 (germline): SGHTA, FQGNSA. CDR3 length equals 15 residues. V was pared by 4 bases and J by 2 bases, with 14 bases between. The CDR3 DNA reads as TGTGCCAGCAGCTCCGGGGGTTGGGAAAACTATGGCTACACCTTC. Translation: CASSSGGWENYGYTF. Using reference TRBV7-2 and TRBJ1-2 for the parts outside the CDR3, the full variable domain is GAGVSQSPSNKVTEKGKDVELRCDPISGHTALYWYRQSLGQGLEFLIYFQGNSAPDKSGLPSDRFSAERTGGSVSTLTIQRTQQEDSAVYLCASSSGGWENYGYTFGSGTRLTVV.

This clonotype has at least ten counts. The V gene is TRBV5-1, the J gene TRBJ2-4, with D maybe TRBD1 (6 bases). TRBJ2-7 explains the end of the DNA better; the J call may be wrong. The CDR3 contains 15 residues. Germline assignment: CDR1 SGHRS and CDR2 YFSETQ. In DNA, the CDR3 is TGCGCCAGCAGCTTGGCGCAGGGGTTAACCTACGAGCAGTACTTC. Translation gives CASSLAQGLTYEQYF.

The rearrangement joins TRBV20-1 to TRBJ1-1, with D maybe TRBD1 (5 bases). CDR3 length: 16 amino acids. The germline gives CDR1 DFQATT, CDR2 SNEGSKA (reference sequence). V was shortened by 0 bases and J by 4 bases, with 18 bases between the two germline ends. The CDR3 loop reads CSARDRGTFRITEAFF. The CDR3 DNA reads TGCAGTGCTAGAGATAGGGGAACCTTTAGGATCACTGAAGCTTTCTTT.

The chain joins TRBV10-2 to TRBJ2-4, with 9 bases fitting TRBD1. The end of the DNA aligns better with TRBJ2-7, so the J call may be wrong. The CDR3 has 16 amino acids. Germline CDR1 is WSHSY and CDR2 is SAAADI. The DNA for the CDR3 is TGCGCCAGCAGCCAAACCGGGACAGGGAGTAACTACGAGCAGTACTTC. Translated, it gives CASSQTGTGSNYEQYF.

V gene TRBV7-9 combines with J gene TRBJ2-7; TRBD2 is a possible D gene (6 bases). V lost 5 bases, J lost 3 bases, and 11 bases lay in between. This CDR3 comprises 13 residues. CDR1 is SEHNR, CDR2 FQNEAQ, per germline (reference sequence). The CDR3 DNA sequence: TGTGCCAGCAGCGACCTGGGGGGCTACGAGCAGTACTTC. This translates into CASSDLGGYEQYF.